These 17 T cell receptor beta chains share one sample of origin, sequenced in a study of CXCR3-negative and CXCR3-positive naive CD8 T cells. With UMI labels, 5' RACE was used to prepare the TRB cDNA libraries. For each CDR3 protein, TCRdb gives one entry from its re-call of the 5' RACE reads, without DNA. In all, the sample yields 55,000 to 75,000 distinct CDR3 sequences. Study observations and caveats: A higher hydrophobicity marked the TRB CDR3s of CXCR3-positive naive cells versus CXCR3-negative naive cells.

These TCRs' antigens remain unknown. The sample consisted of naive CXCR3+ CD8+ T cells from blood. Documented subset: CD45RO-CCR7+CD27+CD95- naive CD8+ T cells expressing CXCR3 (TNR3+). The source of these receptors is a human donor in good health. Some clones in this sample may be carry-over from other donors' samples.

The chain is built from TRBV20-1 and TRBJ2-7; the D gene TCRdb calls, TRBD1, cannot be checked with no DNA. The CDR3 contains 14 residues. CDR1 and CDR2 (germline): DFQATT, SNEGSKA (reference sequence). This CDR3 is CSAREAPGAYEQYF.

The CDR3 region is CASSLGLNEQFF. The chain joins TRBV7-9 to TRBJ2-1. The CDR3 is made up of 12 amino acids. Looked up from germline, CDR1 is SEHNR and CDR2 is FQNEAQ (reference sequence).

CDR3 loop: CASSLGTGYRTEAFF. The chain uses TRBV7-9 and TRBJ1-1; TCRdb names TRBD1, which stays unverified in the absence of DNA. The CDR3 spans 15 residues. CDR1 SEHNR and CDR2 FQNEAQ come from the germline V gene (reference sequence).

The chain recombines TRBV7-9 with TRBJ1-5. CDR3 length: 15 amino acids. Germline V gene data show CDR1 as SEHNR and CDR2 as FQNEAQ (reference sequence). CDR3 sequence: CASSSLGNSNQPQHF.

The chain recombines TRBV3-1 with TRBJ2-5; the TRBD2 assignment by TCRdb is unverifiable without DNA. Germline values: CDR1 LGHDT, CDR2 YNNKEL (reference sequence). The CDR3 covers 17 residues. This CDR3 reads CASSLPGLAGPEGTQYF.

The rearrangement links TRBV7-6 to TRBJ2-1; TCRdb gives TRBD2 as the D gene, but with no DNA this cannot be confirmed. From germline, CDR1 is SGHVS and CDR2 FNYEAQ. This CDR3 has 15 amino acids. CDR3: CASSLPSGGNNEQFF. Full variable domain (rest looked up from reference TRBV7-6 and TRBJ2-1): GAGVSQSPRYKVTKRGQDVALRCDPISGHVSLYWYRQALGQGPEFLTYFNYEAQQDKSGLPNDRFSAERPEGSISTLTIQRTEQRDSAMYRCASSLPSGGNNEQFFGPGTRLTVL.

The chain has TRBV10-3 and TRBJ2-2. This CDR3 is 11 amino acids long. Germline assignment: CDR1 ENHRY and CDR2 SYGVKD. CDR3 loop: CATANTGELFF.

The chain carries TRBV5-1 and TRBJ2-7. The germline gives CDR1 SGHRS, CDR2 YFSETQ. The CDR3 sequence is 16 residues long. CDR3 region: CASSLGHAVEEVFPKF.

This rearrangement joins TRBV5-5 to TRBJ2-1; there is no DNA to check the TCRdb D call of TRBD1. Germline V CDR1 and CDR2: SGHKS, YYEKEE (reference sequence). The CDR3 spans 15 residues. CDR3 protein: CPSSLPGSRGDEQFF.

The chain carries TRBV19 and TRBJ1-1; TCRdb's assignment of TRBD1 cannot be checked, as there is no DNA. The CDR3 has 11 residues. The germline CDR1 and CDR2 sequences are LNHDA and SQIVND (reference sequence). The CDR3 region is CASTTGNGAFF.

V gene TRBV6-6 combines with J gene TRBJ1-3; the D call of TRBD1 rests on TCRdb alone, since no DNA is present to check it. Germline-derived CDR1 and CDR2 are MNHNY and SVGAGI (reference sequence). This CDR3 has 17 residues. The CDR3 sequence is CASSYPGQGGSGNTIYF.

The V gene is TRBV7-9, the J gene TRBJ1-4; TCRdb reports TRBD1, a call that lacks DNA to check it against. The CDR3 loop spans 16 amino acids. Germline V gene sequence: CDR1 SEHNR, CDR2 FQNEAQ (reference sequence). The CDR3 sequence: CASSTLRDGLNEKLFF.

The rearrangement links TRBV29-1 to TRBJ2-7. The CDR3 loop spans 15 amino acids. The germline V gene has CDR1 SQVTM and CDR2 ANQGSEA. The CDR3 is CSVEDIGIGPREQYF.

This chain links TRBV3-1 with TRBJ2-1; TCRdb lists TRBD2, though no DNA is available to test this call. The CDR3 extends over 16 amino acids. Germline values: CDR1 LGHDT, CDR2 YNNKEL (reference sequence). CDR3 loop: CASSLKASGTYNEQFF.

The chain has TRBV4-3 and TRBJ1-1; no DNA is available, so the TRBD1 call from TCRdb remains unchecked. The CDR3 has 18 amino acids. Germline-derived CDR1 and CDR2 are LGHNA and YSLEER. The CDR3 here is CASSQGRVDRGRGTEAFF.

The chain couples TRBV5-5 to TRBJ2-7; absent DNA, TCRdb's TRBD1 call cannot be checked. The length of the CDR3 is 15 residues. Germline V gives CDR1 SGHKS, CDR2 YYEKEE (reference sequence). The CDR3 reads CASSHFRDGTYEQYF.

The chain uses TRBV24-1 and TRBJ2-2. The germline CDR1 and CDR2 sequences are KGHDR and SFDVKD. There are 13 residues in the CDR3. The CDR3 loop is CATSDLAGGELFF.